The clone carrying this T cell receptor beta chain was seen just once. Its antigen is still unknown. This sample was taken from a study of cytomegalovirus exposure and HLA in healthy donors. Findings and limits, study-wide: Per published reports, the classifier diagnosed cytomegalovirus status with high specificity and sensitivity. The study listed about 150 cytomegalovirus-associated TCR beta chains.

Profiling relied on immunoSEQ multiplex PCR, and the TCRdb table lists in-frame clones only, not all of them. The profile shows 260,000 or so clones, roughly 90% of them singletons. This receptor was obtained from a woman aged 18-35 years in good health and CMV-seronegative. Sequenced material: PBMCs.

The chain's CDR3 is CASSRKGRNARTDTQYF. The DNA of the CDR3 is TGCGCCAGCAGCCGCAAAGGGAGGAACGCCCGCACAGATACGCAGTATTTT. This chain links TRBV5-1 with TRBJ2-3, with TRBD2 as a possible D gene (6 bases). The V end lost 4 bases, the J end lost 1 base, and 19 bases lay between the germline ends. Germline V gene lookup returns CDR1 SGHRS and CDR2 YFSETQ. This CDR3 has 17 residues.